This T cell receptor (beta chain) was obtained from a study of shared clonotypes between healthy human individuals. CD8 cells regarded as naive lacked CD45RO, were positively chosen for CCR7, and omitted terminally differentiated effector memory CD45RA+ cells. V lost 7 bases and J lost 4; bases outside the gene matches: 9. The CDR3 length is 14 residues. The germline V gene has CDR1 MRHNA and CDR2 SNTAGT. Genomic DNA per cell subset filled all wells of several immunoSEQ plates. Libraries were prepared by immunoSEQ multiplex PCR; TCRdb keeps only in-frame clonotypes and omits some of them. The table records around 650,000 clones, about 95% of them present only once.

The sequence was obtained from a young woman in good health. The sample consisted of naive CD8+ T cells sorted from blood. The V and J genes are TRBV6-4 and TRBJ2-7; 8 bases align to TRBD1. The CDR3 reads CASTSDRAQYEQYF. Written as DNA, the CDR3 is TGTGCCAGCACTTCGGACAGGGCGCAGTACGAGCAGTACTTC.